The 19 T cell receptor beta chains in this list originate from one sample, sequenced in a study of CD8 T cells in ankylosing spondylitis. TCRdb reprocessed the 5' RACE reads with MiXCR, giving one entry per CDR3 protein. The repertoire holds 340,000 or so distinct CDR3 sequences, with approximately 15% as singletons. The source material was blood, either unsorted or a sorted T cell fraction (not recorded which). The receptors were gathered from a male donor with ankylosing spondylitis or in good health (not recorded which).

The V call is TRBV5-5, the J call TRBJ2-7; perhaps TRBD1 as D (5 bases). The CDR3 contains 15 residues. Germline assignment: CDR1 SGHKS and CDR2 YYEKEE (reference sequence). V was trimmed by 4 bases and J by 0 bases, leaving 14 bases between them. CDR3 DNA: TGTGCCAGCAGCCCGACAGCCACCGACTCCTACGAGCAGTACTTC. Encoded protein: CASSPTATDSYEQYF.

This clonotype was recorded a few times. The CDR3 here is CASTDLTSTDTQYF. The CDR3 region has the DNA TGCGCCAGCACTGACCTTACTAGCACAGATACGCAGTATTTT. The chain recombines TRBV5-1 with TRBJ2-3; no reliable D call. The germline V gene encodes CDR1 SGHRS and CDR2 YFSETQ. This CDR3 has 14 residues. Trimming shortened V by 6 bases and J by 0 bases, and 11 bases separated the two germline ends.

The chain couples TRBV12-5 to TRBJ2-3; 9 bases are a match to TRBD1. CDR3 length equals 14 residues. Germline CDR1 reads LGHNT; CDR2 reads FRNRAP. V was clipped by 7 bases and J by 4 bases; unmatched bases: 6. CDR3 protein: CASVRDRVPDTQYF. The CDR3 DNA reads TGTGCTAGTGTGAGGGACAGGGTTCCAGATACGCAGTATTTT.

V gene TRBV7-9 combines with J gene TRBJ1-1; D remains unclear. The CDR3 runs to 13 residues. V dropped 2 bases and J dropped 7 bases, with 11 bases sitting between them. Per the germline V gene, CDR1 is SEHNR and CDR2 is FQNEAQ (reference sequence). This chain's CDR3 is CASSLPNDYEAFF. The CDR3 DNA follows: TGTGCCAGCAGCTTACCTAATGATTATGAAGCTTTCTTT.

This clonotype was counted a few times. The CDR3 coding sequence is TGCAGTGCTGGGTCATATCTACAAGAGACCCAGTACTTC. It translates to CSAGSYLQETQYF. V gene TRBV20-1 combines with J gene TRBJ2-5; D not certain. The germline CDR1 and CDR2 sequences are DFQATT and SNEGSKA (reference sequence). The CDR3 is 13 residues long. V lost 5 bases to trimming and J lost 2 bases, with 12 bases between them.

The rearrangement joins TRBV13 to TRBJ1-1; TRBD1 might be the D (6 bases). The V gene's germline CDR1 is PRHDT and CDR2 FYEKMQ (reference sequence). This CDR3 contains 17 residues. The V and J ends lost 2 bases and 0 bases respectively, with 16 bases between them. The CDR3 nucleotides read TGTGCCAGCAGCTTATCTGACAGGTTCCAGATGAACACTGAAGCTTTCTTT. This gives the protein CASSLSDRFQMNTEAFF.

This clonotype came up many times. This chain connects TRBV5-1 to TRBJ2-2; tentative D call: TRBD1 (6 bases). Trimming left V 3 bases short and J 1 base short, with 10 bases between. Germline V gene sequence: CDR1 SGHRS, CDR2 YFSETQ. The CDR3 length is 15 residues. This CDR3 is CASSWVGQNTGELFF. CDR3 sequence (DNA): TGCGCCAGCAGCTGGGTGGGACAGAACACCGGGGAGCTGTTTTTT.

This clonotype was seen a few times. The genes are TRBV4-2 and TRBJ1-6, with 7 bases fitting TRBD1. Germline CDR1 LGHNA, CDR2 YNFKEQ. Germline trimming cut 0 bases from V and 9 bases from J; bases unmatched to any gene: 5. This CDR3 has 15 amino acids. CDR3 loop: CASSQDPGGSSPLHF. Written as DNA, the CDR3 is TGTGCCAGCAGCCAAGATCCAGGGGGGAGTTCACCCCTCCACTTT.

The V and J genes are TRBV28 and TRBJ1-5, with TRBD1 as a possible D gene (5 bases). The CDR3 consists of 16 residues. The germline V gene encodes CDR1 MDHEN and CDR2 SYDVKM. Trimming left V 3 bases short and J 2 bases short, with 14 bases between. The CDR3 DNA sequence: TGTGCCAGCAGTTTCTGGGGGTTGGAGGGCAATCAGCCCCAGCATTTT. It encodes CASSFWGLEGNQPQHF.

This chain links TRBV5-1 with TRBJ1-1; the D is unclear. Trimming took 4 bases from V and 2 from J, leaving 15 bases between them. CDR1 SGHRS and CDR2 YFSETQ come from the germline V gene. CDR3 length: 15 amino acids. This CDR3 is CASSLPTGANTEAFF. CDR3 DNA: TGCGCCAGCAGCCTTCCCACGGGAGCCAACACTGAAGCTTTCTTT.

This clonotype turned up a few times. This chain connects TRBV5-1 to TRBJ2-3; D is unclear. Germline CDR1 reads SGHRS; CDR2 reads YFSETQ. The CDR3 runs 13 residues. The ends were cut back, 4 bases at V and 2 bases at J, with 8 bases in the middle. CDR3 sequence reads: CASSAIATDTQYF. In DNA, the CDR3 is TGCGCCAGCAGCGCTATAGCCACAGATACGCAGTATTTT.

The chain employs TRBV11-1 and TRBJ2-3; D might be TRBD2 (5 bases). Trimming cost V 0 bases and J 2 bases, with 18 bases left between them. CDR1 SGHAT and CDR2 FQDESV come from the germline V gene (reference sequence). The CDR3 sequence is 18 residues long. DNA for the CDR3: TGTGCCAGCAGCTTAGCGGCTAGCTACTATAGTAACACAGATACGCAGTATTTT. This encodes CASSLAASYYSNTDTQYF.

CDR3 region: CASSFWGRDVSYEQYF. The CDR3 region has the DNA TGTGCCAGCAGCTTCTGGGGTCGGGACGTATCCTACGAGCAGTACTTC. This chain links TRBV7-9 with TRBJ2-7; possibly TRBD1 or TRBD2 for D (5 bases each). In germline, CDR1 is SEHNR, CDR2 FQNEAQ (reference sequence). The CDR3 has 16 residues. The V gene lost 3 bases and the J gene lost 1 base, with 16 bases spanning the gap.

CDR3 region: CASSLGMTLGDEQYF. The CDR3 nucleotides read TGCGCCAGCAGCTTGGGGATGACGTTGGGGGACGAGCAGTACTTC. The chain employs TRBV5-1 and TRBJ2-7; D assignment may be TRBD1 or TRBD2 (5 bases each). There are 15 residues in the CDR3. CDR1 and CDR2 from the germline V gene are SGHRS and YFSETQ. V lost 0 bases to trimming and J lost 5 bases, with 15 bases between them.

In its sample, this clonotype was seen a few times. The genes are TRBV6-1 and TRBJ1-2, with a tentative D call TRBD1 (5 bases). CDR3 size: 14 residues. V was shortened by 8 bases and J by 6 bases, with 19 bases between the two germline ends. The germline V gene encodes CDR1 MNHNS and CDR2 SASEGT. CDR3 protein: CASLLGRGANGYTF. The CDR3 DNA is TGTGCCAGCCTCCTCGGACGGGGCGCAAATGGCTACACCTTC.

CDR3 sequence (DNA): TGTGCCAGCAGTTTAGCTGGGACAGGCTCTAACTATGGCTACACCTTC. Its translation: CASSLAGTGSNYGYTF. The chain is built from TRBV12-3 or TRBV12-4 and TRBJ1-2, with 8 bases lining up with TRBD1. The CDR3 contains 16 residues. V was clipped by 0 bases and J by 0 bases; unmatched bases: 3.

The gene calls are TRBV12-3 or TRBV12-4 and TRBJ2-7, with TRBD1 matching over 7 bases. V shed 4 bases and J 3 bases; nucleotides not matched to a gene: 12. This CDR3 region has 16 residues. The CDR3 protein is CASSSLYGQESYEQYF. The CDR3 DNA is TGTGCCAGCAGTTCACTGTACGGACAGGAGAGCTACGAGCAGTACTTC.

The table lists this clonotype with a few counts. The chain is built from TRBV6-1 and TRBJ2-1; 12 bases agree with TRBD2. There are 15 residues in the CDR3. V dropped 6 bases and J dropped 4; count of bases not matched to a gene: 4. The germline V gene encodes CDR1 MNHNS and CDR2 SASEGT. In DNA, the CDR3 is TGTGCCAGCAGACGGACTAGCGGGATATACAATGAGCAGTTCTTC. Encoded protein: CASRRTSGIYNEQFF.

This chain uses TRBV10-3 with TRBJ2-7; D assignment may be TRBD1 or TRBD2 (6 bases each). Trimming pared 3 bases from V and 2 bases from J, leaving 11 bases between. Germline CDR1 reads ENHRY; CDR2 reads SYGVKD. The CDR3 extends over 14 amino acids. The CDR3 bases are TGTGCCATCAGTGACAAGGGGGGACCCTACGAGCAGTACTTC. Protein: CAISDKGGPYEQYF.